This T cell receptor (beta chain) was captured by sequencing in a study of OX40 agonist ivuxolimab in advanced cancers. Looking at the study overall: Hepatocellular carcinoma, melanoma, renal cell or head and neck cancer occurred in dose-escalation patients.

Trimming left V 1 base short and J 0 bases short, with 9 bases between. CDR1 and CDR2 from the germline V gene are MGHDK and SYGVNS. The CDR3 runs 15 residues. The repertoire was sequenced with immunoSEQ multiplex PCR; TCRdb's copy has only in-frame clones and lacks some. The data contain about 66,000 clones, roughly 87% of them singletons. Study findings and constraints: There were, on average, more expanded clones in CD8+ T cells than in CD4+.

With regard to this clone: Its antigen remains unidentified.

The receptor was isolated from an adult with an advanced solid tumor such as melanoma, head and neck, liver or kidney cancer. The V call is TRBV25-1, the J call TRBJ2-5, with D unresolved. The sample consisted of CD4+ or CD8+ T cells sorted from blood, taken in a trial of the OX40 agonist ivuxolimab. The CDR3 coding sequence is TGTGCCAGCAGTGAATGGGGTGGGTACCAAGAGACCCAGTACTTC. Translating it yields CASSEWGGYQETQYF.